This passage covers 5 T cell receptor beta chains from one sample sequenced in a study of blood T cell repertoires in COVID-19. The assay was immunoSEQ multiplex PCR, and TCRdb's table has in-frame clones only and misses some. Found here are approximately 300,000 clones, 90% of them singletons; the top ten hold more than 0.85%. Sequenced input: peripheral blood. These receptors all come from a woman aged 40 to 49 with COVID-19, enrolled during active disease.

The chain links TRBV7-9 to TRBJ1-5; 9 nucleotides line up with TRBD1. The CDR3 is 18 amino acids. Germline V gives CDR1 SEHNR, CDR2 FQNEAQ (reference sequence). The junction had 17 bases not matched to a gene; V was cut back by 5 bases and J by 6 bases. Here the CDR3 reads CASSADRGRGQLSQPQHF. The CDR3 bases are TGTGCCAGCAGCGCGGACAGGGGAAGGGGGCAGTTGAGTCAGCCCCAGCATTTT.

The chain uses TRBV27 and TRBJ1-1; D call uncertain. The CDR3 is made up of 13 amino acids. Germline CDR1 MNHEY, CDR2 SMNVEV (reference sequence). V was pared by 7 bases and J by 1 base, with 10 bases between. CDR3 protein: CASKDQANTEAFF. The CDR3 nucleotides read TGTGCCAGCAAGGATCAGGCGAACACTGAAGCTTTCTTT.

The rearrangement uses TRBV5-5 and TRBJ1-3; weak D call: TRBD1 (5 bases). Trimming took 0 bases from V and 2 from J, leaving 12 bases between them. The CDR3 is made up of 16 amino acids. In germline, CDR1 is SGHKS, CDR2 YYEKEE (reference sequence). The DNA of the CDR3 is TGTGCCAGCAGCTTGGGGTTCCAGGGTACTGGAAACACCATATATTTT. It codes for CASSLGFQGTGNTIYF.

Concerning this clone itself: Relative to the germline gene, one junction end is altered; a read error may explain this. CDR3 coding DNA: TGTGCCAGTAGTATAGTGAAGGGGCCCCCTGTCTTT. It yields the protein CASSIVKGPPVF. V usage is TRBV19 and J usage is TRBJ1-1, with D maybe TRBD1 (5 bases). Germline V gene lookup returns CDR1 LNHDA and CDR2 SQIVND (reference sequence). The CDR3 runs to 12 residues.

This chain joins TRBV27 and TRBJ2-3; TRBD2 might be the D (5 bases). Germline lookup yields CDR1 MNHEY and CDR2 SMNVEV (reference sequence). The CDR3 runs 16 residues. Trimming took 3 bases from V and 4 from J, leaving 17 bases between them. CDR3 nucleotides: TGTGCCAGCAGTTTCGCGTCAGCTAGCTTCCCAGATACGCAGTATTTT. Its protein product is CASSFASASFPDTQYF.